These 9 T cell receptor beta chains originate from one sample sequenced in a study of cytomegalovirus exposure and HLA in healthy donors. 60 Vbeta and 13 Jbeta primers were used in PCR. The repertoire was sequenced with immunoSEQ multiplex PCR; TCRdb's copy has only in-frame clones and lacks some. The sample carries 90,000 to 150,000 clones, around four fifths recorded once. The sequencing input was PBMCs. The receptor set was obtained from a middle-aged man in good health and CMV-seronegative.

The chain uses TRBV7-9 and TRBJ1-1; TRBD1 is a possible D gene (5 bases). V dropped 8 bases and J dropped 1 base, with 11 bases sitting between them. This CDR3 spans 13 amino acids. Per germline, CDR1 SEHNR and CDR2 FQNEAQ (reference sequence). CDR3 residues: CASVPQGNTEAFF. The CDR3 DNA reads TGTGCCAGCGTCCCGCAGGGGAACACTGAAGCTTTCTTT.

This clone appeared a few times. V is TRBV11-2 and J is TRBJ1-3; D ambiguous. The CDR3 is made up of 12 amino acids. Germline CDR1 SGHAT, CDR2 FQNNGV. Trimming stripped 7 bases from V and 0 bases from J, with 4 bases between. The CDR3 spells CASIRSGNTIYF. Here the CDR3 DNA reads TGTGCCAGCATCCGCTCTGGAAACACCATATATTTT.

This sequence joins TRBV11-2 and TRBJ1-1; no firm D call. With 1 base removed from V and 11 bases from J, the gap between germline ends came to 14 bases. Germline assignment: CDR1 SGHAT and CDR2 FQNNGV. CDR3 length equals 13 residues. CDR3 loop: CASSLGPSGEAFF. CDR3 DNA sequence: TGTGCCAGCAGCTTAGGTCCCTCTGGAGAGGCTTTCTTT.

There are a few counts of this clone. CDR3 sequence: CASRPTGAGANVLTF. The CDR3, as DNA: TGTGCCAGCAGACCCACAGGGGCTGGGGCCAACGTCCTGACTTTC. The chain recombines TRBV25-1 with TRBJ2-6; TRBD1 matches at 7 bases. The length of the CDR3 is 15 residues. The junction had 4 bases not matched to a gene; V was cut back by 6 bases and J by 2 bases. From germline, CDR1 is MGHDK and CDR2 SYGVNS.

The V gene is TRBV9, the J gene TRBJ1-1; perhaps TRBD1 as D (6 bases). This CDR3 contains 15 residues. Germline CDR1 and CDR2: SGDLS and YYNGEE. The V end lost 4 bases, the J end lost 4 bases, and 17 bases lay between the germline ends. Here the CDR3 DNA reads TGTGCCAGCAGCCCAAGCTACCAGGGGAGCACTGAAGCTTTCTTT. This encodes CASSPSYQGSTEAFF.

V usage is TRBV5-6 and J usage is TRBJ2-5; the match to TRBD1 covers 9 bases. The CDR3 has 15 residues. J gave up 2 bases and V 3 bases, and 5 bases lay outside the gene matches. The germline V gene has CDR1 SGHDT and CDR2 YYEEEE. This chain's CDR3 is CASSSPGQGQETQYF. DNA of the CDR3: TGTGCCAGCAGCTCGCCGGGACAGGGACAAGAGACCCAGTACTTC. Full variable domain (rest looked up from reference TRBV5-6 and TRBJ2-5): DAGVTQSPTHLIKTRGQQVTLRCSPKSGHDTVSWYQQALGQGPQFIFQYYEEEERQRGNFPDRFSGHQFPNYSSELNVNALLLGDSALYLCASSSPGQGQETQYFGPGTRLLVL.

The genes are TRBV7-2 and TRBJ2-3; D gene uncertain. The V gene's germline CDR1 is SGHTA and CDR2 FQGNSA. The CDR3 totals 15 residues. The V and J ends lost 7 bases and 0 bases respectively, with 14 bases between them. CDR3 coding DNA: TGTGCCAGCAAACAAGGCAGGATCAGCACAGATACGCAGTATTTT. Translated: CASKQGRISTDTQYF.

This chain links TRBV7-2 with TRBJ1-4, with D maybe TRBD1 (6 bases). CDR3 length: 16 amino acids. From germline, CDR1 is SGHTA and CDR2 FQGNSA. Trimming cost V 2 bases and J 0 bases, with 10 bases left between them. The CDR3 DNA is TGTGCCAGCAGCTTACTTGGGGGCTCAACTAATGAAAAACTGTTTTTT. Protein: CASSLLGGSTNEKLFF.

The genes are TRBV6-5 and TRBJ1-2, with 9 positions matching TRBD1. The CDR3 consists of 14 residues. V shed 0 bases, J shed 8 bases, and the junction held 4 bases outside the gene matches. Germline CDR1 and CDR2: MNHEY and SVGAGI. DNA of the CDR3: TGTGCCAGCAGTTACTCCGGACAGGGGAGAGGCTACACCTTC. Translated: CASSYSGQGRGYTF.